The T cell receptor beta chain described here comes from a study of CD8 T cells in cerebrospinal fluid in Alzheimer's disease. Points from the study as a whole: EBV-specific TCRs in cerebrospinal fluid reportedly do not establish a causal EBV–Alzheimer's link. The largest CSF clone was proportionally bigger in mild cognitive impairment or Alzheimer's disease than controls.

This clonotype registers hyperexpanded by frequency. Antigen unknown. CSF cells underwent 10X single-cell V(D)J and 5' gene-expression profiling. TCRdb reanalyzed the 10x single-cell sequencing reads and collapses them to one entry per CDR3 protein, without DNA. This sample's table reports about 1,200 distinct CDR3 sequences. Looked up from germline, CDR1 is LNHDA and CDR2 is SQIVND (reference sequence). This CDR3 has 14 amino acids. The specimen sequenced was cerebrospinal fluid. The clonotype comes from a human donor with Parkinson's disease. The chain recombines TRBV19 with TRBJ2-6; the TCRdb call, TRBD2, lacks DNA for checking. The CDR3 here is CAVRPYSGANVLTF.